Shown below are 9 T cell receptor beta chains from a single sample sequenced in a study of blood T cell repertoires in COVID-19. The protocol was immunoSEQ multiplex PCR, while the TCRdb copy is restricted to in-frame clones and leaves out a portion. The data contain about 320,000 clones, around 89% of them singletons. Material for sequencing was peripheral blood. These receptors came from a woman aged 25 to 39 with COVID-19, enrolled during active disease.

As regards this clone: This sample also contains other DNA sequences that code for the same CDR3. The genes are TRBV5-1 and TRBJ1-6; 9 nucleotides agree with TRBD1. Germline CDR1 and CDR2: SGHRS and YFSETQ. V lost 3 bases, J lost 6 bases, and 1 base stayed unmatched. The CDR3 consists of 14 residues. The CDR3 protein is CASSWGQGNSPLHF. Here the CDR3 DNA reads TGCGCCAGCAGCTGGGGACAGGGTAATTCACCCCTCCACTTT.

This clone was detected only once. This chain uses TRBV7-9 with TRBJ2-3, with D uncertain. The V gene lost 2 bases and the J gene lost 7 bases, with 7 bases spanning the gap. Looked up from germline, CDR1 is SEHNR and CDR2 is FQNEAQ (reference sequence). There are 12 residues in the CDR3. The CDR3 is CASSLIGYTQYF. The CDR3 coding sequence is TGTGCCAGCAGCTTAATCGGTTATACGCAGTATTTT.

The CDR3 coding sequence is TGTGCCAGCAGGACCGAGGGCTCCTACAATGAGCAGTTCTTC. As protein: CASRTEGSYNEQFF. V and J are TRBV2 and TRBJ2-1; a weak D match, TRBD2 (5 bases). The germline V gene encodes CDR1 SNHLY and CDR2 FYNNEI. The CDR3 is made up of 14 amino acids. The V end lost 6 bases, the J end lost 0 bases, and 9 bases lay between the germline ends.

This rearrangement joins TRBV2 to TRBJ1-1; D unresolved. This CDR3 spans 11 amino acids. Per germline, CDR1 SNHLY and CDR2 FYNNEI. Trimming pared 6 bases from V and 11 bases from J, leaving 13 bases between. In nucleotides, the CDR3 is TGTGCCAGCAGGATGACCTTGGGCGCTTTCTTT. Its translation is CASRMTLGAFF. The variable domain in full, completed from reference TRBV2 and TRBJ1-1, reads EPEVTQTPSHQVTQMGQEVILRCVPISNHLYFYWYRQILGQKVEFLVSFYNNEISEKSEIFDDQFSVERPDGSNFTLKIRSTKLEDSAMYFCASRMTLGAFFGQGTRLTVV.

The chain links TRBV7-9 to TRBJ2-5; possibly TRBD2 for D (7 bases). CDR3 length: 14 residues. The V end lost 3 bases, the J end lost 4 bases, and 12 bases lay between the germline ends. Germline values: CDR1 SEHNR, CDR2 FQNEAQ (reference sequence). This CDR3 is CASSLAGALETQYF. CDR3 DNA: TGTGCCAGCAGCTTGGCGGGGGCTCTAGAGACCCAGTACTTC.

The V and J genes are TRBV5-1 and TRBJ1-6; a weak D match, TRBD1 (5 bases). The V gene's germline CDR1 is SGHRS and CDR2 YFSETQ. The V end lost 0 bases, the J end lost 5 bases, and 12 bases lay between the germline ends. This CDR3 is built from 16 residues. The CDR3 is CASSLEQVQNNSPLHF. The CDR3 region has the DNA TGCGCCAGCAGCTTGGAACAGGTCCAGAATAATTCACCCCTCCACTTT.

This chain uses TRBV7-9 with TRBJ2-7, with D possibly matching TRBD1 (5 bases). Germline-derived CDR1 and CDR2 are SEHNR and FQNEAQ (reference sequence). The CDR3 contains 15 residues. The ends were cut back, 4 bases at V and 3 bases at J, with 16 bases in the middle. The chain's CDR3 is CASSSPTEANYEQYF. The CDR3 nucleotides read TGTGCCAGCAGCTCCCCGACAGAGGCTAACTACGAGCAGTACTTC.

The rearrangement uses TRBV2 and TRBJ1-3; unclear D gene. Germline assignment: CDR1 SNHLY and CDR2 FYNNEI. The CDR3 has 14 amino acids. Here the CDR3 reads CASRGEPSGNTIYF. CDR3 coding DNA: TGTGCTAGCCGCGGTGAGCCCTCTGGAAACACCATATATTTT. Combining the CDR3 with reference TRBV2 and TRBJ1-3 gives the whole variable domain EPEVTQTPSHQVTQMGQEVILRCVPISNHLYFYWYRQILGQKVEFLVSFYNNEISEKSEIFDDQFSVERPDGSNFTLKIRSTKLEDSAMYFCASRGEPSGNTIYFGEGSWLTVV.

This clone was seen a handful of times. V usage is TRBV7-2 and J usage is TRBJ1-2, with no clear D. The V end lost 3 bases, the J end lost 6 bases, and 14 bases lay between the germline ends. This CDR3 region has 14 residues. Germline V gives CDR1 SGHTA, CDR2 FQGNSA. The CDR3 region has the DNA TGTGCCAGCAGCTTGAGGAGGGCCGGGGATGGCTACACCTTC. The encoded protein is CASSLRRAGDGYTF.